These 29 T cell receptor beta chains originate from one sample sequenced in a study of shared clonotypes between healthy human individuals. Data came from immunoSEQ multiplex PCR; TCRdb stores just in-frame clones and leaves some out. Of about 380,000 clones listed, 90% to 98% are singletons. The specimen sequenced was memory CD8+ T cells sorted from blood. As to subset: CD45RO+ cells pooled with CCR7-negative TemRA cells. The receptors come from a man in his thirties or forties in good health.

This clone was counted a single time. The chain recombines TRBV6-5 with TRBJ1-5; 7 nucleotides line up with TRBD1. The CDR3 length is 14 residues. Germline V lookup: CDR1 MNHEY, CDR2 SVGAGI. Trimming at V came to 6 bases and at J to 7 bases, leaving 9 bases not matched to a gene. The CDR3 protein is CASRRDREGQPQHF. In nucleotides, the CDR3 is TGTGCCAGCAGGCGCGACAGGGAAGGACAGCCCCAGCATTTT.

This chain links TRBV2 with TRBJ2-1; D is possibly TRBD2 (5 bases). Germline-derived CDR1 and CDR2 are SNHLY and FYNNEI. The CDR3 is 12 residues long. V was clipped by 6 bases and J by 6 bases, with 9 bases between them. The CDR3 DNA is TGTGCCAGCAGGGGGAGCGGCAATGAGCAGTTCTTC. Translated: CASRGSGNEQFF.

The chain carries TRBV7-3 and TRBJ1-5; 7 nucleotides line up with TRBD1. Germline-derived CDR1 and CDR2 are SGHTA and FQGTGA. The CDR3 extends over 17 amino acids. Germline trimming cut 3 bases from V and 0 bases from J; bases unmatched to any gene: 8. The CDR3 loop reads CASSFPRTGHSNQPQHF. CDR3 coding DNA: TGTGCCAGCAGCTTTCCTCGGACAGGTCATAGCAATCAGCCCCAGCATTTT.

The chain couples TRBV29-1 to TRBJ2-7; perhaps TRBD1 as D (5 bases). CDR1 and CDR2 from the germline V gene are SQVTM and ANQGSEA. V was cut by 7 bases and J by 3 bases, with 16 bases left in between. The CDR3 extends over 13 amino acids. The CDR3 DNA reads TGCAGCGCCCGCTCGGGCAGGGACTACGAGCAGTACTTC. This sequence encodes CSARSGRDYEQYF.

V usage is TRBV19 and J usage is TRBJ2-7, with TRBD2 identical over 7 bases. V shed 4 bases and J 4 bases; nucleotides not matched to a gene: 7. The CDR3 length is 14 residues. From germline, CDR1 is LNHDA and CDR2 SQIVND (reference sequence). CDR3 residues: CASSTGGSSYEQYF. CDR3 nucleotide sequence: TGTGCCAGTAGTACTGGCGGGAGTAGTTACGAGCAGTACTTC.

The chain recombines TRBV28 with TRBJ2-1; 10 nucleotides agree with TRBD2. Germline loops: CDR1 MDHEN, CDR2 SYDVKM. V was pared by 7 bases and J by 0 bases, with 3 bases of the junction left unmatched. CDR3 length: 15 residues. Here the CDR3 reads CASTLAGGSYNEQFF. The CDR3, as DNA: TGTGCCAGCACCTTAGCGGGAGGCTCCTACAATGAGCAGTTCTTC.

This clone was seen only once. The chain recombines TRBV5-1 with TRBJ2-3, with D unclear. The CDR3 is 14 amino acids. The germline V gene has CDR1 SGHRS and CDR2 YFSETQ. V was trimmed by 4 bases and J by 5 bases, leaving 14 bases between them. In DNA, the CDR3 is TGCGCCAGCAGCACCCGCCCTCCCCAAGATACGCAGTATTTT. Protein sequence: CASSTRPPQDTQYF.

The V call is TRBV19, the J call TRBJ1-3, with D uncertain. The V gene lost 3 bases and the J gene lost 0 bases, with 9 bases spanning the gap. There are 15 residues in the CDR3. Germline V CDR1 and CDR2: LNHDA, SQIVND (reference sequence). The CDR3 loop reads CASSIISVSGNTIYF. The CDR3 DNA reads as TGTGCCAGTAGTATCATCTCCGTCTCTGGAAACACCATATATTTT.

This clone was detected only once. J is TRBJ1-3 and V is TRBV7-3; D is uncertain. Trimming cost V 2 bases and J 8 bases, with 10 bases left between them. Germline-derived CDR1 and CDR2 are SGHTA and FQGTGA. The CDR3 spans 13 residues. The CDR3 is CASSLRPGDTIYF. The CDR3 DNA follows: TGTGCCAGCAGCTTACGGCCTGGGGACACCATATATTTT.

To note about this clone: This same CDR3 is encoded by further DNA sequences in the sample. The chain combines TRBV28 with TRBJ2-5; D is uncertain. The germline gives CDR1 MDHEN, CDR2 SYDVKM. V was trimmed by 6 bases and J by 5 bases, leaving 7 bases between them. The CDR3 contains 11 residues. CDR3 bases: TGTGCCAGCAGCCCCGGGGAGACCCAGTACTTC. Encoded protein: CASSPGETQYF.

The rearrangement uses TRBV15 and TRBJ2-7; 10 bases match TRBD1. The germline CDR1 and CDR2 sequences are LNHNV and YYDKDF (reference sequence). V dropped 0 bases and J dropped 3; count of bases not matched to a gene: 5. The CDR3 has 16 residues. DNA of the CDR3: TGTGCCACCAGCAGAGAGGCCGGGACAGGGGTCTACGAGCAGTACTTC. Translated: CATSREAGTGVYEQYF.

V and J are TRBV6-1 and TRBJ1-5, with D perhaps TRBD1 (5 bases). The ends were cut back, 0 bases at V and 9 bases at J, with 12 bases in the middle. CDR1 and CDR2 from the germline V gene are MNHNS and SASEGT. The CDR3 loop spans 14 amino acids. In nucleotides, the CDR3 is TGTGCCAGCAGTGAAGCGTTCCGGGGGGGGCCCCAGCATTTT. Translating it yields CASSEAFRGGPQHF.

This rearrangement joins TRBV4-1 to TRBJ2-4; a possible D gene is TRBD2 (5 bases). CDR1 is MGHRA and CDR2 is YSYEKL in the germline V gene. This CDR3 is 14 amino acids long. V dropped 4 bases and J dropped 6 bases, with 13 bases sitting between them. CDR3 sequence (DNA): TGCGCCAGCAGCCGAGGGCTTGATGGAAACATTCAGTACTTC. It translates to CASSRGLDGNIQYF.

The chain joins TRBV2 to TRBJ2-4; no firm D call. This CDR3 comprises 18 residues. Trimming shortened V by 2 bases and J by 0 bases, and 17 bases separated the two germline ends. Germline values: CDR1 SNHLY, CDR2 FYNNEI. CDR3 DNA sequence: TGTGCCAGCAGTGAAACGATTCTAGAGCCTCTAGCCAAAAACATTCAGTACTTC. This codes for CASSETILEPLAKNIQYF.

The chain combines TRBV27 with TRBJ1-4; D gene ambiguous. The CDR3 length is 14 residues. Germline V gene sequence: CDR1 MNHEY, CDR2 SMNVEV (reference sequence). The ends were cut back, 5 bases at V and 2 bases at J, with 9 bases in the middle. CDR3 residues: CASSPRVTNEKLFF. The CDR3 DNA reads TGTGCCAGCAGTCCTAGGGTGACTAATGAAAAACTGTTTTTT. The entire variable domain, with the rest obtained from reference TRBV27 and TRBJ1-4, is as follows: EAQVTQNPRYLITVTGKKLTVTCSQNMNHEYMSWYRQDPGLGLRQIYYSMNVEVTDKGDVPEGYKVSRKEKRNFPLILESPSPNQTSLYFCASSPRVTNEKLFFGSGTQLSVL.

The chain links TRBV18 to TRBJ1-3, with a possible D match to TRBD1 (6 bases). Germline-derived CDR1 and CDR2 are KGHSH and LQKENI. The CDR3 covers 15 residues. Between the trimmed V and J ends, which lost 3 bases and 0 bases, there was a span of 9 bases. This chain's CDR3 is CASSPTGISGNTIYF. CDR3 bases: TGTGCCAGCTCACCCACAGGGATCTCTGGAAACACCATATATTTT.

The V gene is TRBV15, the J gene TRBJ1-4; D is ambiguous. V was shortened by 2 bases and J by 5 bases, with 3 bases between the two germline ends. Per the germline V gene, CDR1 is LNHNV and CDR2 is YYDKDF (reference sequence). The CDR3 has 12 amino acids. Here the CDR3 DNA reads TGTGCCACCAGCAGAACAAATGAAAAACTGTTTTTT. Translated, it gives CATSRTNEKLFF. The full variable domain, completed using reference TRBV15 and TRBJ1-4, is DAMVIQNPRYQVTQFGKPVTLSCSQTLNHNVMYWYQQKSSQAPKLLFHYYDKDFNNEADTPDNFQSRRPNTSFCFLDIRSPGLGDTAMYLCATSRTNEKLFFGSGTQLSVL.

This rearrangement joins TRBV6-1 to TRBJ2-4, with D possibly matching TRBD1 (6 bases). The CDR3 totals 13 residues. The V end lost 9 bases, the J end lost 5 bases, and 14 bases lay between the germline ends. Germline V CDR1 and CDR2: MNHNS, SASEGT. The CDR3 here is CASRTDLENIQYF. The CDR3 region has the DNA TGTGCCAGTCGGACAGACCTAGAAAACATTCAGTACTTC.

This chain connects TRBV28 to TRBJ1-5, with 8 bases that match TRBD1. The CDR3 sequence is 15 residues long. The V and J ends lost 4 bases and 0 bases, in that order; junction bases with no gene match: 2. From germline, CDR1 is MDHEN and CDR2 SYDVKM. The chain's CDR3 is CASSSTGDSNQPQHF. CDR3 sequence (DNA): TGTGCCAGCAGTTCGACAGGGGATAGCAATCAGCCCCAGCATTTT.

The J gene is TRBJ2-4, the V gene TRBV2; weak D call: TRBD1 (5 bases). The CDR3 covers 14 residues. Germline CDR1 SNHLY, CDR2 FYNNEI. Trimming took 4 bases from V and 1 from J, leaving 8 bases between them. The CDR3 region is CASSGPGAKNIQYF. CDR3 bases: TGTGCCAGCAGTGGACCAGGGGCCAAAAACATTCAGTACTTC.

J is TRBJ2-7 and V is TRBV18, with 8 positions matching TRBD1. Germline V lookup: CDR1 KGHSH, CDR2 LQKENI. The ends lost 5 bases at V and 5 bases at J; junction bases unmatched: 2. The CDR3 is 12 residues long. DNA for the CDR3: TGTGCCAGCTCAAGACAGGGGAACGAGCAGTACTTC. Residues: CASSRQGNEQYF.

The chain is built from TRBV10-1 and TRBJ2-7; possible D gene TRBD2, 6 bases. With 0 bases removed from V and 1 base from J, the gap between germline ends came to 10 bases. Germline values: CDR1 WNHNN, CDR2 SYGVQD (reference sequence). The length of the CDR3 is 15 residues. The CDR3 region is CASSESGTPSYEQYF. The CDR3 nucleotides are TGCGCCAGCAGTGAGTCCGGGACTCCTTCCTACGAGCAGTACTTC.

V gene TRBV14 combines with J gene TRBJ2-7; TRBD2 might be the D (6 bases). Trimming stripped 1 base from V and 3 bases from J, with 10 bases between. Germline CDR1 is SGHDN and CDR2 is FVKESK. The CDR3 runs 14 residues. CDR3 sequence: CASSQGLGFYEQYF. As DNA, the CDR3 is TGTGCCAGCAGCCAAGGACTAGGATTCTACGAGCAGTACTTC.

The chain combines TRBV2 with TRBJ1-1; no firm D call. There are 14 residues in the CDR3. V was shortened by 5 bases and J by 5 bases, with 15 bases between the two germline ends. Germline loops: CDR1 SNHLY, CDR2 FYNNEI. The CDR3 DNA is TGTGCCAGCAGTTCGACATCGATGGATACTGAAGCTTTCTTT. Translating it yields CASSSTSMDTEAFF.

The chain employs TRBV14 and TRBJ2-3; possibly TRBD1 for D (5 bases). This CDR3 is built from 14 residues. Looked up from germline, CDR1 is SGHDN and CDR2 is FVKESK. V lost 1 base and J lost 1, with 6 bases in between. The CDR3 loop is CASSQVRGTDTQYF. The CDR3 bases are TGTGCCAGCAGCCAAGTCAGGGGCACAGATACGCAGTATTTT.

The genes are TRBV9 and TRBJ1-1; D gene uncertain. Trimming pared 0 bases from V and 1 base from J, leaving 4 bases between. Germline-derived CDR1 and CDR2 are SGDLS and YYNGEE. This CDR3 region has 13 residues. The CDR3 DNA follows: TGTGCCAGCAGCGTAGACTGGAACACTGAAGCTTTCTTT. Encoded protein: CASSVDWNTEAFF.

The chain combines TRBV4-1 with TRBJ1-4, with D unclear. This CDR3 region has 12 residues. CDR1 is MGHRA, CDR2 YSYEKL, per germline. V lost 0 bases, J lost 8 bases, and 4 bases lay in between. The CDR3 region is CASSQEEEKLFF. The CDR3 bases are TGCGCCAGCAGCCAAGAAGAGGAAAAACTGTTTTTT.

V usage is TRBV27 and J usage is TRBJ2-3, with 11 bases fitting TRBD2. With 4 bases clipped from V and 2 bases from J, the junction kept 11 bases outside the gene matches. Germline V gene sequence: CDR1 MNHEY, CDR2 SMNVEV (reference sequence). CDR3 length: 18 residues. The CDR3 loop reads CASSYRGLGLADTDTQYF. In nucleotides, the CDR3 is TGTGCCAGCAGTTACAGGGGGTTGGGACTAGCGGACACAGATACGCAGTATTTT.

The chain carries TRBV5-1 and TRBJ2-2; D uncertain. The CDR3 totals 14 residues. Germline values: CDR1 SGHRS, CDR2 YFSETQ. Trimming removed 4 bases at V and 4 bases at J, with 11 bases between. This chain's CDR3 is CASSPGPFTGELFF. In DNA form, the CDR3 reads TGCGCCAGCAGCCCGGGTCCCTTCACCGGGGAGCTGTTTTTT.